A single sample gave rise to the 5 T cell receptor beta chains below, sequenced in a study of T-cell reconstitution after alpha-beta-depleted transplantation in children. Construction of the TCRbeta library involved unique molecular identifiers. TCRdb recomputed calls from the PCR reads with MiXCR, one row per CDR3 protein. The sample has around 500,000 distinct CDR3 sequences, roughly 23% seen once. The source was PBMCs, mostly from graft donor cells, collected 360 days after TCRalphabeta/CD19-depleted stem cell transplant. These receptor sequences come from a boy in the first two years of life who had a stem cell transplant for acute myeloid leukemia, so the T cells may come from the graft donor.

V is TRBV20-1 and J is TRBJ2-1, with TRBD2 matching over 7 bases. This CDR3 is built from 14 residues. Germline CDR1 DFQATT, CDR2 SNEGSKA (reference sequence). The J segment lost 4 bases and the V segment lost 5 bases, leaving 8 bases of the junction unmatched. The CDR3 DNA reads TGCAGTGCTCCTAGCGGAGACTTTTACAATGAGCAGTTCTTC. As protein: CSAPSGDFYNEQFF.

This clonotype was observed many times. The chain carries TRBV24-1 and TRBJ2-3, with D tentatively TRBD1 (6 bases). Deletions cut 5 bases from V and 3 bases from J, with 17 bases between. The CDR3 has 16 amino acids. Germline CDR1 KGHDR, CDR2 SFDVKD. CDR3: CATSAPQGFRTDTQYF. The CDR3, as DNA: TGTGCCACCAGTGCCCCTCAGGGGTTTCGGACAGATACGCAGTATTTT.

This chain uses TRBV7-2 with TRBJ1-4, with D unclear. The V gene's germline CDR1 is SGHTA and CDR2 FQGNSA. Trimming removed 2 bases from V and 8 bases from J, with 6 bases in between. CDR3 length: 12 amino acids. The chain's CDR3 is CASSLNLEKLFF. In DNA form, the CDR3 reads TGTGCCAGCAGCTTAAATCTGGAAAAACTGTTTTTT.

CDR3 DNA sequence: TGCGCCAGCAGCCAAAGACAGGGTTCGGGGGTAGATCAGTACTTC. Translated: CASSQRQGSGVDQYF. The chain is built from TRBV5-1 and TRBJ2-4; D may be TRBD1 (7 bases). Trimming pared 4 bases from V and 12 bases from J, leaving 23 bases between. The CDR3 consists of 15 residues. Germline values: CDR1 SGHRS, CDR2 YFSETQ.

The chain couples TRBV20-1 to TRBJ1-1; no clear D. The CDR3 is 16 amino acids. Germline CDR1 is DFQATT and CDR2 is SNEGSKA (reference sequence). V was trimmed by 5 bases and J by 0 bases, leaving 19 bases between them. The CDR3 nucleotides read TGCAGTGCTCCACGCCCCGGAGGAAGGATGAACACTGAAGCTTTCTTT. Its protein is CSAPRPGGRMNTEAFF.